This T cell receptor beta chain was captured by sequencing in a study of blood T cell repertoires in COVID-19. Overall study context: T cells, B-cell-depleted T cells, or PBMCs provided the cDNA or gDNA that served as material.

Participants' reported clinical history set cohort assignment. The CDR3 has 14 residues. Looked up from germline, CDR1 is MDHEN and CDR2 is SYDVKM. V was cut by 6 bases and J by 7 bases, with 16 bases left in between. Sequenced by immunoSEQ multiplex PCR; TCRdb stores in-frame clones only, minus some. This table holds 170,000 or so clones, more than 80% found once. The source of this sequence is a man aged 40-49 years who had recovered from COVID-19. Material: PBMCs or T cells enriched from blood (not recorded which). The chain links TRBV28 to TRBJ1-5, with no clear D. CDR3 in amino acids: CASSPTGMYQPQHF. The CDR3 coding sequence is TGTGCCAGCAGCCCCACCGGTATGTACCAGCCCCAGCATTTT.